This T cell receptor beta chain was sequenced in a study of radiotherapy plus CTLA-4 blockade in lung cancer. Study-level results: Researchers report tumor-derived TCR clones expanding in blood after radiotherapy plus ipilimumab.

Data came from immunoSEQ multiplex PCR; TCRdb stores just in-frame clones and leaves some out. The sample includes 120,000 or so clones, around 75% of them seen just once. Of note for this clone: The target antigen is unknown.

The TCR sequence derives from a human donor with non-small cell lung cancer who had a partial response to radiotherapy plus ipilimumab. The sequencing used peripheral blood, collected from a patient treated with radiotherapy plus ipilimumab.

The CDR3 spells CASSTGLPGDTQYF. The CDR3 DNA reads as TGCGCCAGCAGCACGGGACTTCCAGGGGATACGCAGTATTTT. The rearrangement uses TRBV5-1 and TRBJ2-3, with D perhaps TRBD2 (6 bases). Germline CDR1 SGHRS, CDR2 YFSETQ. The CDR3 consists of 14 residues. V was pared by 4 bases and J by 6 bases, with 15 bases between.